This TCR beta chain was recorded in a study of T cell responses to AZD1222 COVID-19 vaccine (dated by TCRdb to the early 2020s). General notes on the study: AZD1222 recipients given second doses at about 4 weeks or at about 12 weeks were pooled, since spike-specific TCR depth and breadth were not found to differ between the two schedules. A total of approximately 240 trial participants underwent TCR sequencing, of whom around 210 had received two doses of AZD1222 and approximately 25 had received two doses of the MenACWY control vaccine. Trial participants were enrolled by age into subgroups of 18-55, 56-69 and 70-plus years, and roughly 150, 30 and 60 TCR-sequenced participants, respectively, were included in these subgroups.

The germline V gene encodes CDR1 SGHDT and CDR2 YYEEEE. Trimming removed 4 bases from V and 0 bases from J, leaving 11 bases between the germline ends. The cysteine opens and the phenylalanine closes a CDR3 of 16 amino acids. Just the 48-base CDR3 DNA is kept, in frame starting at base 1. Points the paper makes about the study in general: After two AZD1222 doses, both the breadth and the depth of spike-specific TCRs were significantly higher than at day 0 and than in MenACWY recipients. Conclusions about previously exposed vaccinees are limited, since just a handful of AZD1222 recipients were seropositive for SARS-CoV-2 at baseline. Nearly half of unique spike-specific TCRs reportedly recognized epitopes outside regions mutated in the B.1.351 and B.1.1.7 variants. The vaccine-associated CD4 TCRs covered the entire spike protein, and the dominant responses fell in regions 160-218 and 743-854. In the small 56-69-year group, the increase in depth fell short of significance, most likely because of low power. Because no day 14 peak-response samples were available, repertoires were characterized only after the peak T cell response. Participants were mostly white British, with more females than males. The authors suggested clonal diversity may have been underestimated.

For this clone: No antigen is known for it. The record has no base qualities; no much larger clone is one base away.

The CDR3 regions of human TCRbeta chains were analyzed by immunosequencing. Turning to the authors' computational methods: Repertoire TCRs were matched against a reference library of SARS-CoV-2-specific TCRs generated with the MIRA antigen-specificity platform. Breadth was defined as the fraction of unique TCRs that were SARS-CoV-2-associated. Depth was defined as the fraction of total T cells that were SARS-CoV-2-associated. Each spike-specific TCR was assigned to its reactive spike region and to a CD4 or CD8 class using the MIRA data. Log10-transformed breadth and depth values were compared by one-way ANOVA with Sidak's multiple comparisons tests. As stored in TCRdb, this immuneACCESS dataset retains in-frame rearrangements with V and J assigned. A fraction of the clones does not appear; measured against another copy, unresolved V genes explain less than half of the discrepancy, and the remainder lacks a known reason. V, J and clone size are those of that table, while D and trimming were read from the DNA. This sample has around 120,000 clones in its table, and 90% to 95% of those were observed once. The ten largest make up 2.5% to 3.5% of the sample.

This sample's time point label indicates: baseline before first vaccination. Vaccinee samples came from UK trials COV001 and COV002, including a single-blind randomized controlled phase 2/3 trial of AZD1222 (ChAdOx1 nCoV-19) in healthy adults. For TCRbeta chain sequencing, PBMC samples were collected from trial participants at day 0 and at day 28 after the second dose. The material was peripheral blood, obtained on day 0 of AZD1222 vaccination. The origin of this receptor is an adult in good health. The sequence is built from TRBV5-6 and TRBJ1-6; D gene: possibly TRBD1, on 5 matching bases. The CDR3 region has the sequence CASSRVGGSYNSPLHF. The sequenced DNA is TGTGCCAGCAGCAGGGTCGGGGGCTCCTATAATTCACCCCTCCACTTT. Here the CDR3 is joined to the reference TRBV5-6 and TRBJ1-6 genes, and the full variable domain is: DAGVTQSPTHLIKTRGQQVTLRCSPKSGHDTVSWYQQALGQGPQFIFQYYEEEERQRGNFPDRFSGHQFPNYSSELNVNALLLGDSALYLCASSRVGGSYNSPLHFGNGTRLTVT.